These 2 T cell receptor beta chains came from one sample sequenced in a study of OX40 agonist ivuxolimab in advanced cancers. Library preparation used the immunoSEQ multiplex PCR assay. Here the immuneACCESS table is served through TCRdb, limited to in-frame sequences with V and J called. Missing clones are a known gap in these copies; in checked studies unresolved V genes cover under half, and the rest lacks a known reason. The sample table contains about 77,000 clones; only one count was recorded for roughly 85% of them. More than 0.6% of the sample goes to the ten largest clones. The source was CD4+ or CD8+ T cells sorted from blood, collected in a trial of the OX40 agonist ivuxolimab. Receptor source: an adult with an advanced solid tumor such as melanoma, head and neck, liver or kidney cancer.

The chain couples TRBV18 to TRBJ1-2; a possible D gene is TRBD1 (6 bases). The germline V gene encodes CDR1 KGHSH and CDR2 LQKENI. This CDR3 is built from 14 residues. Between the trimmed V and J ends, which lost 4 bases and 2 bases, there was a span of 11 bases. CDR3 nucleotides: TGTGCCAGCTCACGGGACAACGTAAACTATGGCTACACCTTC. It translates to CASSRDNVNYGYTF.

The chain links TRBV18 to TRBJ1-1; TRBD1 matches 8 bases. CDR1 KGHSH and CDR2 LQKENI come from the germline V gene. CDR3 size: 15 residues. After removal of 6 bases from V and 4 bases from J, the junction contained 10 bases not matched to a gene. CDR3 protein: CASSYGQGFSTEAFF. In nucleotides, the CDR3 is TGTGCCAGCTCCTACGGACAGGGTTTTAGCACTGAAGCTTTCTTT.